The rows below give T cell receptor beta chains drawn from one sample of a study of CD8 T cells in ankylosing spondylitis. TCRdb reprocessed the 5' RACE reads with MiXCR, giving one entry per CDR3 protein. The sample includes 210,000 or so distinct CDR3 sequences, 25% to 30% of them seen just once. Sample: blood, either unsorted or a sorted T cell fraction (not recorded which). Receptors originate from a male donor with ankylosing spondylitis or in good health (not recorded which). Each CDR3 is given with its conserved first and last residue. The order of the fields is clone size, D gene, V gene, J gene, CDR3 DNA, CDR3 protein. The D gene is left open where the match is weak. Size is stated for part of the rows, as once, few or many counts, or as a class when the clone is expanded.

few,.,TRBV6-5,TRBJ1-1,TGTGCCAGCAGTTACAAGGGGTCAGGAGGGGGCACTGAAGCTTTCTTT,CASSYKGSGGGTEAFF
few,TRBD2,TRBV7-2,TRBJ2-7,TGTGCCAGCAGCTCTCATCTAGCGGGGCGCTCCTACGAGCAGTACTTC,CASSSHLAGRSYEQYF
.,TRBD2,TRBV11-2,TRBJ2-7,TGTGCCAGCAGTACCACTAGCGGGATCCACGAGCAGTACTTC,CASSTTSGIHEQYF
many,.,TRBV5-1,TRBJ2-1,TGCGCCAGCAGCTTGGCCGTCGTGCGCTCCTACAATGAGCAGTTCTTC,CASSLAVVRSYNEQFF
.,.,TRBV7-3,TRBJ2-7,TGTGCCAGCAGCCCCGCTTCTATTACCTACGAGCAGTACTTC,CASSPASITYEQYF
many,.,TRBV24-1,TRBJ2-2,TGTGCCACTTCCGGGACTCCGAACACCGGGGAGCTGTTTTTT,CATSGTPNTGELFF
many,.,TRBV29-1,TRBJ2-1,TGCAGCGTTAGCAACCGGGGCAATGAGCAGTTCTTC,CSVSNRGNEQFF
.,TRBD1,TRBV4-1,TRBJ2-7,TGCGCCAGCAGCCAAGGTAGACAGGGTGGCTACGAGCAGTACTTC,CASSQGRQGGYEQYF
.,TRBD2,TRBV7-2,TRBJ2-3,TGTGCCAGCAGCGCGGGTCTAGCGGGAGGGACAGATACGCAGTATTTT,CASSAGLAGGTDTQYF
.,TRBD2,TRBV20-1,TRBJ2-7,TGCAGTGCTACGCCGGGGAGGGTGACCTACGAGCAGTACTTC,CSATPGRVTYEQYF
many,.,TRBV6-5,TRBJ1-1,TGTGCCAGCAGTTACAGGAACACTGAAGCTTTCTTT,CASSYRNTEAFF
.,.,TRBV20-1,TRBJ2-3,TGCAGTGCTAGCAAAAGGCCGAGAGATACGCAGTATTTT,CSASKRPRDTQYF
once,TRBD2,TRBV20-1,TRBJ2-3,TGCAGTGCTAGAGATACTAGCGGGAGGCGGGCCACAGATACGCAGTATTTT,CSARDTSGRRATDTQYF
.,.,TRBV6-1,TRBJ2-7,TGTGCCAGCAGTGAAGGGATGGGCTACGAGCAGTACTTC,CASSEGMGYEQYF
many,.,TRBV27,TRBJ2-5,TGTGCCAGCAGTGAGACCCAGTACTTC,CASSETQYF
.,.,TRBV20-1,TRBJ2-7,TGCAGTGCTAGAGATATGGACAAGCCCTACGAGCAGTACTTC,CSARDMDKPYEQYF